This TCR beta chain was profiled in a study of blood T cell repertoires in COVID-19. Study at large: The origin of the acute and convalescent COVID-19 samples was the United States, Italy and Spain. T cells, B-cell-depleted T cells, or PBMCs provided the cDNA or gDNA that served as material.

Original analysis: Amplification from reference gene primers served as the basis for estimated nucleated cell counts. The data were produced by immunoSEQ multiplex PCR, yet TCRdb's version contains in-frame clones alone and is incomplete. Clonal size and the V and J genes are those of that table, whereas D and trimming came from the DNA. The table has 190,000 or so clones, about 87% seen once. With 4 bases clipped from V and 3 bases from J, the junction kept 8 bases outside the gene matches. CDR1 and CDR2 (germline): KGHSH, LQKENI. The CDR3 is 15 residues long. The TCR sequence derives from a man in his sixties who had recovered from COVID-19. Sequenced input: peripheral blood. V gene TRBV18 combines with J gene TRBJ2-7; TRBD2 agrees at 8 bases. The CDR3 DNA is TGTGCCAGCTCACGCTCGGGAGGGAAGAACTACGAGCAGTACTTC. Protein product: CASSRSGGKNYEQYF.